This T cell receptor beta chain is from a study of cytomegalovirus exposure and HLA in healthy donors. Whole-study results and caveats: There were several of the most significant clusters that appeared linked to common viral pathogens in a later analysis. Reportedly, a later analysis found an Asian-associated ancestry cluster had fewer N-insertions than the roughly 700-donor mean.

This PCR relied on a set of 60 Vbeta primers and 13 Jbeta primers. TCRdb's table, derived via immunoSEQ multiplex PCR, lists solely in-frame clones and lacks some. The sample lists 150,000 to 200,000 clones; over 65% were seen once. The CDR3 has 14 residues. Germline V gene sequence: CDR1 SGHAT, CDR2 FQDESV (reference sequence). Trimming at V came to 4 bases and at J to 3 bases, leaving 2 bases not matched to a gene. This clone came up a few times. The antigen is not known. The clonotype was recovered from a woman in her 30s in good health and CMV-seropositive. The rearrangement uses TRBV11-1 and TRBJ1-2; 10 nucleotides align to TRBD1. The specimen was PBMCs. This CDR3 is CASSSDRGDYGYTF. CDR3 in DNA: TGTGCCAGCAGCTCGGACAGGGGGGACTATGGCTACACCTTC.